These 11 T cell receptor beta chains came from one sample sequenced in a study of cytomegalovirus exposure and HLA in healthy donors. The PCR was carried out with 60 Vbeta primers and 13 Jbeta primers. Using immunoSEQ multiplex PCR, the repertoire was profiled, and TCRdb retains in-frame clones only, with some absent. The sample lists some 180,000 clones; 77% were seen once. The source material was PBMCs. These receptors all stem from a woman in her fifties or sixties in good health and CMV-seropositive.

This chain uses TRBV5-6 with TRBJ2-7; tentative D call: TRBD2 (7 bases). V dropped 3 bases and J dropped 4 bases, with 17 bases sitting between them. The length of the CDR3 is 15 residues. Germline CDR1 and CDR2: SGHDT and YYEEEE. The CDR3 is CASSYRGGVWYEQYF. CDR3 bases: TGTGCCAGCAGCTATAGGGGGGGTGTATGGTACGAGCAGTACTTC.

This chain connects TRBV6-1 to TRBJ2-7; 10 bases match TRBD1. Losses at the gene ends were 4 bases for V and 5 bases for J; bases not matched to a gene: 8. The CDR3 contains 15 residues. CDR1 is MNHNS and CDR2 is SASEGT in the germline V gene. The chain's CDR3 is CASSVSGQGVNEQYF. Here the CDR3 DNA reads TGTGCCAGCAGTGTGTCAGGACAGGGGGTCAACGAGCAGTACTTC.

The chain links TRBV10-3 to TRBJ2-7; 9 bases match TRBD1. The CDR3 contains 14 residues. J gave up 2 bases and V 6 bases, and 5 bases lay outside the gene matches. Per germline, CDR1 ENHRY and CDR2 SYGVKD. The CDR3 region is CAISLGQGTYEQYF. The DNA for the CDR3 is TGTGCCATCAGCCTGGGACAGGGTACCTACGAGCAGTACTTC.

This chain connects TRBV2 to TRBJ2-6; 7 bases map to TRBD1. Germline CDR1 reads SNHLY; CDR2 reads FYNNEI. This CDR3 region has 15 residues. V lost 8 bases to trimming and J lost 0 bases; unmatched junction nucleotides: 4. The CDR3 sequence is CASGTADSGANVLTF. The DNA for the CDR3 is TGTGCCAGCGGGACAGCGGACTCTGGGGCCAACGTCCTGACTTTC.

A few counts support this clone. The J gene is TRBJ2-7, the V gene TRBV27, with no clear D. The V gene lost 1 base and the J gene lost 2 bases, with 12 bases spanning the gap. The CDR3 has 15 amino acids. CDR1 and CDR2 from the germline V gene are MNHEY and SMNVEV (reference sequence). CDR3 region: CASSLYPNRAYEQYF. CDR3 DNA sequence: TGTGCCAGCAGTTTATACCCAAACAGAGCCTACGAGCAGTACTTC.

This chain connects TRBV5-1 to TRBJ2-1; 9 bases fit TRBD2. V was clipped by 1 base and J by 1 base; unmatched bases: 6. The CDR3 runs 17 residues. The germline V gene has CDR1 SGHRS and CDR2 YFSETQ. In nucleotides, the CDR3 is TGCGCCAGCAGCTTGCAAGCGGGGGGCTTTTCCTACAATGAGCAGTTCTTC. It codes for CASSLQAGGFSYNEQFF.

The genes are TRBV28 and TRBJ2-2; 10 bases line up with TRBD2. Germline V lookup: CDR1 MDHEN, CDR2 SYDVKM. This CDR3 has 14 amino acids. The V gene end was trimmed by 3 bases and the J gene end by 6 bases; junction bases not matched to a gene: 1. The CDR3 reads CASSFGTSAGELFF. CDR3 in DNA: TGTGCCAGCAGTTTTGGGACTAGCGCCGGGGAGCTGTTTTTT.

A few counts support this clone. The chain has TRBV6-5 and TRBJ2-7, with TRBD2 matching over 7 bases. The CDR3 contains 16 residues. V lost 4 bases to trimming and J lost 0 bases; unmatched junction nucleotides: 9. Germline CDR1 and CDR2: MNHEY and SVGAGI. The DNA for the CDR3 is TGTGCCAGCAGTTTCCGAGCGGGGCCAAGCTCCTACGAGCAGTACTTC. Amino acid sequence: CASSFRAGPSSYEQYF.

The rearrangement uses TRBV5-4 and TRBJ1-2; D uncertain. The germline V gene has CDR1 SGHNT and CDR2 YYREEE (reference sequence). This CDR3 comprises 14 residues. V was pared by 2 bases and J by 5 bases, with 13 bases between. Here the CDR3 DNA reads TGTGCCAGCAGCTTAACCCTCCCGGGGTATGGCTACACCTTC. Translated: CASSLTLPGYGYTF.

The chain carries TRBV7-9 and TRBJ2-7; possible D gene TRBD1, 5 bases. The CDR3 extends over 13 amino acids. In germline, CDR1 is SEHNR, CDR2 FQNEAQ (reference sequence). V was shortened by 5 bases and J by 5 bases, with 13 bases between the two germline ends. CDR3 residues: CASSHDSLHEQYF. CDR3 DNA sequence: TGTGCCAGCAGCCACGACAGTCTCCACGAGCAGTACTTC.

This clone was observed a handful of times. The V gene is TRBV7-3, the J gene TRBJ2-1; 8 bases are a match to TRBD1. J gave up 12 bases and V 5 bases, and 9 bases lay outside the gene matches. There are 13 residues in the CDR3. CDR1 is SGHTA and CDR2 is FQGTGA in the germline V gene. CDR3 nucleotides: TGTGCCAGCAGCACCGGACAGGGAAAGGGGCAGTTCTTC. Encoded protein: CASSTGQGKGQFF.